This T cell receptor beta chain stems from a study of T cells in Graves' hyperthyroidism and ophthalmopathy. V dropped 2 bases and J dropped 1 base, with 11 bases sitting between them. Germline-derived CDR1 and CDR2 are SNHLY and FYNNEI. CDR3 size: 16 residues. What was amplified from RNA transcripts were TCR beta CDR3 regions. HTBI primers were used for first-round RT-PCR of the TCR CDR3. TCRdb itself ran the multiplex PCR reads through MiXCR, one entry per CDR3 protein. The sample shows fewer than 800,000 distinct CDR3 sequences, 16% of them seen only once. The chain joins TRBV2 to TRBJ2-2; possible D gene TRBD1, 6 bases. What was sequenced was blood. The receptor comes from a man in his late teens or twenties with Graves' hyperthyroidism. The CDR3 DNA reads as TGTGCCAGCAGTGAATCCCCGGGACAGAACACCGGGGAGCTGTTTTTT. It yields the protein CASSESPGQNTGELFF.